A single sample gave rise to the 30 T cell receptor beta chains below, sequenced in a study of CD8 T cells in ankylosing spondylitis. TCRdb independently ran MiXCR on the 5' RACE reads; one entry per CDR3 protein. The sample lists 150,000 to 200,000 distinct CDR3 sequences; roughly 10% were seen once. Sequenced material: blood, either unsorted or a sorted T cell fraction (not recorded which). The receptors derive from a male donor with ankylosing spondylitis or in good health (not recorded which).

This clonotype was found many times. V gene TRBV12-3 or TRBV12-4 combines with J gene TRBJ2-3; TRBD2 matches at 7 bases. This CDR3 is 16 amino acids long. The V and J ends lost 6 bases and 0 bases, in that order; junction bases with no gene match: 9. In DNA form, the CDR3 reads TGTGCCAGCAGAACCGGGACTACTGTTAGCACAGATACGCAGTATTTT. It translates to CASRTGTTVSTDTQYF.

This clonotype was seen many times. The chain couples TRBV5-1 to TRBJ2-1, with 11 bases that match TRBD2. This CDR3 has 19 amino acids. The V segment lost 6 bases and the J segment 2 bases; nucleotides outside the gene matches: 16. Per the germline V gene, CDR1 is SGHRS and CDR2 is YFSETQ. For the CDR3, the DNA is TGCGCCAGCAACTACGGGACGCAAGGACTAGCGGGCCCCTACAATGAGCAGTTCTTC. It codes for CASNYGTQGLAGPYNEQFF.

The chain joins TRBV6-1 to TRBJ2-7; TRBD1 is a possible D gene (6 bases). CDR1 MNHNS and CDR2 SASEGT come from the germline V gene. The CDR3 covers 15 residues. Trimming stripped 5 bases from V and 2 bases from J, with 16 bases between. The CDR3 region is CASSSSGQRTYEQYF. The CDR3 DNA follows: TGTGCCAGCAGTAGTTCGGGACAACGGACCTACGAGCAGTACTTC.

This clonotype was seen repeatedly, ten times or more. CDR3 residues: CASSPVAGGVTDTQYF. CDR3 in DNA: TGTGCCAGCAGTCCAGTAGCGGGGGGGGTCACAGATACGCAGTATTTT. The chain carries TRBV28 and TRBJ2-3; TRBD2 agrees at 11 bases. In germline, CDR1 is MDHEN, CDR2 SYDVKM. J lost 2 bases, V lost 5 bases, and 6 bases had no gene match. This CDR3 has 16 amino acids.

In regard to this clonotype: A much larger clone sits a single nucleotide away, making a read error possible. V gene TRBV29-1 combines with J gene TRBJ2-1; no firm D call. CDR1 is SQVTM, CDR2 ANQGSEA, per germline. This CDR3 has 10 residues. The chain's CDR3 is CNVEDYEQFF. In nucleotides, the CDR3 is TGCAACGTCGAAGACTATGAGCAGTTCTTC.

This clonotype was picked up many times. The chain uses TRBV28 and TRBJ2-2; 9 nucleotides line up with TRBD1. The CDR3 is 16 residues long. V lost 6 bases and J lost 3; bases outside the gene matches: 8. Germline V gene sequence: CDR1 MDHEN, CDR2 SYDVKM. CDR3 nucleotides: TGTGCCAGCAGGATACTACAGGGGGCTGACACCGGGGAGCTGTTTTTT. Its translation is CASRILQGADTGELFF.

In its sample, this clonotype was seen many times. CDR3 DNA sequence: TGTGCCAGCAGCCAAGGCTGGGGAAGCAATCAGCCCCAGCATTTT. It encodes CASSQGWGSNQPQHF. The V and J genes are TRBV3-1 and TRBJ1-5; D is undetermined. V shed 1 base and J shed 1 base, with 8 bases lying between them. This CDR3 spans 15 amino acids. Germline CDR1 LGHDT, CDR2 YNNKEL (reference sequence).

As to this clonotype: Given a much more abundant clone one base away, this may be a read error. The rearrangement joins TRBV6-1 to TRBJ2-3; tentatively, D is TRBD2 (6 bases). Germline assignment: CDR1 MNHNS and CDR2 SASEGT. CDR3 size: 15 residues. CDR3 loop: CTSSEAPGEVDTQYF. CDR3 in DNA: TGTACCAGCAGTGAAGCGCCGGGAGAGGTGGATACGCAGTATTTT.

This clonotype has a count of ten or more. The V and J genes are TRBV10-3 and TRBJ1-3, with D uncertain. The CDR3 has 15 residues. Trimming stripped 8 bases from V and 0 bases from J, with 14 bases between. Germline CDR1 and CDR2: ENHRY and SYGVKD. Written as DNA, the CDR3 is TGTGCCATCTCCCAGGCAGGAAGCTCTGGAAACACCATATATTTT. Translation: CAISQAGSSGNTIYF.

The V and J genes are TRBV6-1 and TRBJ1-2; D gene uncertain. The CDR3 contains 14 residues. Germline-derived CDR1 and CDR2 are MNHNS and SASEGT. V lost 7 bases, J lost 8 bases, and 20 bases lay in between. This CDR3 is CASTERQASRGYTF. The CDR3 bases are TGTGCCAGCACCGAACGGCAGGCCTCGCGGGGCTACACCTTC.

This clonotype was detected a few times. This rearrangement joins TRBV20-1 to TRBJ1-2; D might be TRBD1 (5 bases). CDR1 is DFQATT and CDR2 is SNEGSKA in the germline V gene (reference sequence). The V end was cut by 2 bases, the J end by 5 bases, with 15 bases between. The CDR3 spans 14 residues. The CDR3 DNA is TGCAGTGCTAGAAACTATGGGACTTCTTATGGCTACACCTTC. This encodes CSARNYGTSYGYTF.

As for this clonotype: A read error is possible here, since a much larger clone lies one base away. This chain joins TRBV28 and TRBJ2-5, with no clear D. V lost 4 bases and J 5 bases, leaving 5 bases between the germline ends. CDR1 MDHEN and CDR2 SYDVKM come from the germline V gene. CDR3 size: 11 residues. The CDR3 bases are TGTGCCAGCAGTTCCCGGGAGACCCAGTACTTC. It yields the protein CASSSRETQYF.

As regards this clonotype: A much larger clone differs by one base, so this may be a read error. The V call is TRBV5-1, the J call TRBJ1-6, with TRBD1 as a possible D gene (6 bases). The ends were cut back, 1 base at V and 9 bases at J, with 11 bases in the middle. This CDR3 has 14 amino acids. Per germline, CDR1 SGHRS and CDR2 YFSETQ. The CDR3 sequence: CASSLWQGSSPLHF. The DNA of the CDR3 is TGCGCCAGCAGCTTGTGGCAGGGGAGTTCACCCCTCCACTTT. The full variable domain, in which reference TRBV5-1 and TRBJ1-6 provide the parts outside the CDR3, is KAGVTQTPRYLIKTRGQQVTLSCSPISGHRSVSWYQQTPGQGLQFLFEYFSETQRNKGNFPGRFSGRQFSNSRSEMNVSTLELGDSALYLCASSLWQGSSPLHFGNGTRLTVT.

This clonotype occurred a few times. V and J are TRBV12-3 or TRBV12-4 and TRBJ2-5, with 8 bases lining up with TRBD2. The CDR3 covers 18 residues. V lost 4 bases and J lost 2; bases outside the gene matches: 15. The CDR3 DNA reads TGTGCCAGCAGTTCCCGACCTTCGAGTAGCGGGGTTCAAGAGACCCAGTACTTC. Translated, it gives CASSSRPSSSGVQETQYF.

The chain recombines TRBV7-9 with TRBJ1-1, with 9 bases fitting TRBD1. Per the germline V gene, CDR1 is SEHNR and CDR2 is FQNEAQ (reference sequence). The CDR3 contains 15 residues. J was trimmed by 1 base and V by 5 bases; bases with no gene match: 5. CDR3 region: CASSPDRGSNTEAFF. CDR3 DNA: TGTGCCAGCAGCCCTGACAGGGGGTCGAACACTGAAGCTTTCTTT.

The CDR3 DNA reads TGTGCCAGCAGCCCGCGGGGTGCGGCTGGAAACACCATATATTTT. Translated, it gives CASSPRGAAGNTIYF. V gene TRBV7-2 combines with J gene TRBJ1-3; no definite D call. The CDR3 has 15 amino acids. V was clipped by 5 bases and J by 2 bases, with 13 bases between them. Per germline, CDR1 SGHTA and CDR2 FQGNSA.

This clonotype was recorded at least ten times. The chain combines TRBV5-1 with TRBJ2-2; D may match TRBD1 or TRBD2 (5 bases each). This CDR3 spans 13 amino acids. Looked up from germline, CDR1 is SGHRS and CDR2 is YFSETQ. Trimming shortened V by 2 bases and J by 6 bases, and 8 bases separated the two germline ends. In nucleotides, the CDR3 is TGCGCCAGCAGCTTTGGGGGTTCCGGGGAGCTGTTTTTT. Its translation: CASSFGGSGELFF.

This clonotype was seen at least ten times. In DNA form, the CDR3 reads TGCGCCAGCAGCGGGACAATCGACTATGGCTACACCTTC. It yields the protein CASSGTIDYGYTF. This sequence joins TRBV4-1 and TRBJ1-2; a weak D match, TRBD1 (6 bases). The CDR3 extends over 13 amino acids. CDR1 and CDR2 from the germline V gene are MGHRA and YSYEKL. V lost 5 bases and J lost 3, with 10 bases in between.

This clonotype was seen a few times. The CDR3 here is CASSLRAVGDTQYF. The DNA for the CDR3 is TGTGCCAGCAGCTTGCGGGCGGTCGGGGATACGCAGTATTTT. This chain uses TRBV7-2 with TRBJ2-3, with a tentative D call TRBD2 (5 bases). The V end was cut by 3 bases, the J end by 6 bases, with 13 bases between. Germline V gives CDR1 SGHTA, CDR2 FQGNSA. The CDR3 has 14 amino acids.

This clonotype was observed at least ten times. The CDR3 is CASSLVFRGGSSYNEQFF. The CDR3 nucleotides read TGCGCCAGCAGCTTGGTTTTCCGGGGGGGAAGCTCCTACAATGAGCAGTTCTTC. The chain couples TRBV5-1 to TRBJ2-1; 8 bases are shared with TRBD2. CDR1 SGHRS and CDR2 YFSETQ come from the germline V gene. The CDR3 covers 18 residues. Trimming took 0 bases from V and 0 from J; bases not matched to a gene: 8.

This clonotype appeared a few times. The V gene is TRBV28, the J gene TRBJ2-7; tentative D call: TRBD2 (5 bases). Trimming left V 10 bases short and J 5 bases short, with 24 bases between. CDR3 length equals 15 residues. Germline V gene lookup returns CDR1 MDHEN and CDR2 SYDVKM. CDR3 coding DNA: TGTGCCACCTCCATTAGCGCGTCAGGTTCGGACGAGCAGTACTTC. Amino acids: CATSISASGSDEQYF.

This chain links TRBV6-1 with TRBJ2-3, with 8 bases fitting TRBD1. V dropped 5 bases and J dropped 2; count of bases not matched to a gene: 6. Per germline, CDR1 MNHNS and CDR2 SASEGT. The CDR3 totals 15 residues. The CDR3 nucleotides read TGTGCCAGCAGTCTCCGGGACAGGTACACAGATACGCAGTATTTT. Translation gives CASSLRDRYTDTQYF.

This clonotype was detected many times. The chain employs TRBV5-1 and TRBJ1-1; D uncertain. Germline assignment: CDR1 SGHRS and CDR2 YFSETQ. The CDR3 runs to 15 residues. The V and J ends lost 4 bases and 5 bases respectively, with 18 bases between them. The CDR3 sequence: CASSGSGPLGTEAFF. DNA of the CDR3: TGCGCCAGCAGCGGATCCGGGCCCCTTGGGACTGAAGCTTTCTTT.

This clonotype was observed a handful of times. The V call is TRBV5-1, the J call TRBJ2-3, with a possible D match to TRBD1 (5 bases). Trimming took off 3 bases at V and 3 bases at J, with 17 bases between the two ends. The CDR3 has 16 amino acids. CDR1 and CDR2 (germline): SGHRS, YFSETQ. The CDR3 DNA reads TGCGCCAGCAGCTCCTCTCCTAGGGGCAGTACAGATACGCAGTATTTT. This encodes CASSSSPRGSTDTQYF.

This clonotype was seen ten or more times. V and J are TRBV6-1 and TRBJ2-1; D call uncertain. The V and J ends lost 6 bases and 12 bases respectively, with 12 bases between them. This CDR3 is 11 amino acids long. CDR1 is MNHNS and CDR2 is SASEGT in the germline V gene. The CDR3 region is CASRKGSLQFF. CDR3 sequence (DNA): TGTGCCAGCAGAAAGGGCTCTTTGCAGTTCTTC.

This clonotype was counted between two and nine times. CDR3 residues: CASSQGGHGTDTQYF. The CDR3 DNA sequence: TGCGCCAGCAGCCAAGGGGGACATGGCACAGATACGCAGTATTTT. The chain employs TRBV4-3 and TRBJ2-3; D is possibly TRBD1 (6 bases). Looked up from germline, CDR1 is LGHNA and CDR2 is YSLEER. CDR3 length: 15 residues. Trimming stripped 1 base from V and 1 base from J, with 9 bases between.

With respect to this clonotype: Since a much larger clone is just one base distant, this may be a read error. This chain joins TRBV12-3 or TRBV12-4 and TRBJ2-5, with a possible D match to TRBD2 (6 bases). V was clipped by 6 bases and J by 3 bases, with 11 bases between them. This CDR3 region has 13 residues. CDR3 DNA: TGTGCCAGCAGCTTAACTAGCAAAGAGACCCAGTACTTC. Protein: CASSLTSKETQYF.

In its sample, this clonotype was seen many times. For the CDR3, the DNA is TGCAGCGTTGAAACCCGGGGTCAGGCCTACGAGCAGTACTTC. This sequence encodes CSVETRGQAYEQYF. This chain links TRBV29-1 with TRBJ2-7; the D gene is possibly TRBD2 (5 bases). This CDR3 comprises 14 residues. Trimming pared 2 bases from V and 2 bases from J, leaving 13 bases between. In germline, CDR1 is SQVTM, CDR2 ANQGSEA.

This clonotype was counted ten times or more. The V and J genes are TRBV3-1 and TRBJ1-2; D not certain. The length of the CDR3 is 16 residues. Trimming shortened V by 0 bases and J by 2 bases, and 13 bases separated the two germline ends. In germline, CDR1 is LGHDT, CDR2 YNNKEL (reference sequence). In DNA form, the CDR3 reads TGTGCCAGCAGCCAAGATTTGGCCGCCCTGAACTATGGCTACACCTTC. This translates into CASSQDLAALNYGYTF.

Turning to this clonotype: This sequence may be a read error, since a much larger clone differs from it by one base. The gene calls are TRBV27 and TRBJ2-6; D perhaps matches TRBD1 (6 bases). The germline V gene encodes CDR1 MNHEY and CDR2 SMNVEV (reference sequence). The CDR3 totals 20 residues. In DNA form, the CDR3 reads TGTACCAGCAGTTCCTGGACAGACCTGAGGAAACTCTCTGGGGCCAACGTCCTGACTTTC. The encoded protein is CTSSSWTDLRKLSGANVLTF.